This T cell receptor (beta chain) comes out of a study of beta chain features in type 1 diabetes. In the case of this clone: Its antigen is undetermined. Other nucleotide sequences in the sample specify the same CDR3.

The entirety of the isolated RNA underwent reverse transcription, so expressed TCRB transcripts were sequenced. Here immunoSEQ multiplex PCR was the method, and the copy in TCRdb shows in-frame clones only, minus some. The sample holds 300,000 to 400,000 clones, 13% seen once. Points from the study as a whole: Within each of all four CD4+ subsets, Type 1 diabetes patients had TCRB CDR3s that were moderately but significantly shorter.

All of the sorted populations showed purity greater than 98%. The V gene's germline CDR1 is KGHSH and CDR2 LQKENI. The V and J ends lost 3 bases and 4 bases respectively, with 10 bases between them. This CDR3 is 13 amino acids long. The chain is built from TRBV18 and TRBJ2-7, with D maybe TRBD2 (6 bases). Material: naive CD4+ T cells from blood. The receptor was derived from a woman aged 18-29 years with type 1 diabetes. CDR3 sequence: CASSPGGNYEQYV. CDR3 nucleotides: TGTGCCAGCTCACCGGGCGGGAATTACGAGCAGTACGTC.